This T cell receptor beta chain was captured by sequencing in a study of control samples from healthy donors and cancer patients. Germline CDR1 GTSNPN, CDR2 SVGIG (reference sequence). CDR3 length equals 14 residues. Trimming removed 2 bases at V and 1 base at J, with 10 bases between. Clones were sequenced by immunoSEQ multiplex PCR, and TCRdb holds only the in-frame ones, with some missing. The table includes 100,000 to 120,000 clones, under 90% detected once. The source is a woman between 45 and 60 years old in good health. Sequencing was carried out using blood. The chain uses TRBV30 and TRBJ2-3; D unresolved. For the CDR3, the DNA is TGTGCCTGGAGTATCTCTAGAGGCACAGATACGCAGTATTTT. This encodes CAWSISRGTDTQYF.